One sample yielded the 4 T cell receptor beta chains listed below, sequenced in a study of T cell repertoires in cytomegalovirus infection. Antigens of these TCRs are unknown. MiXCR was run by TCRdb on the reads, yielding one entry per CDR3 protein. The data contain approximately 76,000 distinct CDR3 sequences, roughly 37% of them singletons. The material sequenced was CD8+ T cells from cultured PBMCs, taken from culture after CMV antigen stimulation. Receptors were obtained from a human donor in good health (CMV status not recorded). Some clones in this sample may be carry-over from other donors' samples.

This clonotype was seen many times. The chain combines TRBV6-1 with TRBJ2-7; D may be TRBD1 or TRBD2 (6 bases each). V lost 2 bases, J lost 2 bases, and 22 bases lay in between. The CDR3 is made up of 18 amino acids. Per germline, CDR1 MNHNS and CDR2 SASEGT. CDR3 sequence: CASSEPPGSGATPYEQYF. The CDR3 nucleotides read TGTGCCAGCAGTGAACCCCCCGGATCGGGGGCTACCCCCTACGAGCAGTACTTC.

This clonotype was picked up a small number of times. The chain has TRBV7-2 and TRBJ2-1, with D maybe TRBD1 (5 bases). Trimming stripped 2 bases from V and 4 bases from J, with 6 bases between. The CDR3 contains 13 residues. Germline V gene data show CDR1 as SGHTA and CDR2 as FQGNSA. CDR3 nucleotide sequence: TGTGCCAGCAGCTTAAACAGGTACAATGAGCAGTTCTTC. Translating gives CASSLNRYNEQFF. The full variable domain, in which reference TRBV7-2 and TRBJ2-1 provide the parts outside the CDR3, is GAGVSQSPSNKVTEKGKDVELRCDPISGHTALYWYRQSLGQGLEFLIYFQGNSAPDKSGLPSDRFSAERTGGSVSTLTIQRTQQEDSAVYLCASSLNRYNEQFFGPGTRLTVL.

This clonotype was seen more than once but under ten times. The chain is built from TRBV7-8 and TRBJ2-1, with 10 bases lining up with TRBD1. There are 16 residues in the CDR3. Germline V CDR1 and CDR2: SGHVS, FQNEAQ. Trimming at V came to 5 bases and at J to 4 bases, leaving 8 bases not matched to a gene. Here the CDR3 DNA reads TGTGCCAGCAGCCTCCAGACAGGGGGCGGTTACAATGAGCAGTTCTTC. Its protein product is CASSLQTGGGYNEQFF.

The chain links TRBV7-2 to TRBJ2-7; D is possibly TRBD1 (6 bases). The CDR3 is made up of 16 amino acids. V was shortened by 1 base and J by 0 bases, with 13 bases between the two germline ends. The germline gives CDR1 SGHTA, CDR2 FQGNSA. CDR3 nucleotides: TGTGCCAGCAGCTTAGTATCGGGACACAGCTCCTACGAGCAGTACTTC. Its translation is CASSLVSGHSSYEQYF.